The 22 T cell receptor beta chains reported below all come from one sample, sequenced in a study of T cells in Graves' hyperthyroidism and ophthalmopathy. What was amplified from RNA transcripts were TCR beta CDR3 regions. Researchers ran a first-round RT-PCR on the TCR CDR3 using the HTBI primer set. TCRdb ran MiXCR on the multiplex PCR reads and lists one entry per CDR3 protein. The sample consists of some 440,000 distinct CDR3 sequences, around 16% of them appearing once. Input material: blood. Every receptor here comes from a young woman with Graves' hyperthyroidism.

At least ten counts were recorded for this clonotype. The V and J genes are TRBV12-3 or TRBV12-4 and TRBJ2-6; no reliable D call. CDR3 length: 15 residues. V lost 2 bases, J lost 5 bases, and 10 bases lay in between. CDR3 coding DNA: TGTGCCAGCAGTTTACGCCAGAGGAGGGCCAACGTCCTGACTTTC. This codes for CASSLRQRRANVLTF.

In its sample, this clonotype was seen many times. This rearrangement joins TRBV6-1 to TRBJ2-7; 14 nucleotides agree with TRBD2. Germline V gene data show CDR1 as MNHNS and CDR2 as SASEGT. The CDR3 contains 14 residues. The V and J ends lost 8 bases and 1 base, in that order; junction bases with no gene match: 1. The CDR3 loop is CASWTSGGSYEQYF. The CDR3 DNA is TGTGCCAGCTGGACTAGCGGGGGGTCCTACGAGCAGTACTTC.

This clonotype has ten or more counts. The chain combines TRBV7-8 with TRBJ1-3; maybe TRBD1 (5 bases). CDR3 length: 15 residues. Germline V gives CDR1 SGHVS, CDR2 FQNEAQ. V dropped 3 bases and J dropped 1 base, with 10 bases sitting between them. CDR3 sequence: CASSFLGGSGNTIYF. The DNA for the CDR3 is TGTGCCAGCAGCTTTCTCGGGGGGTCTGGAAACACCATATATTTT.

This clonotype was observed at least ten times. The genes are TRBV11-2 and TRBJ2-4; TRBD2 aligns across 7 bases. J lost 0 bases, V lost 6 bases, and 11 bases had no gene match. The CDR3 has 17 amino acids. CDR1 and CDR2 (germline): SGHAT, FQNNGV. CDR3 nucleotides: TGTGCCAGCAGGCCCCTAAGGGCGGGGGTAGCCAAAAACATTCAGTACTTC. It specifies CASRPLRAGVAKNIQYF.

This clonotype was seen a handful of times. The chain links TRBV10-3 to TRBJ2-7; 9 nucleotides match TRBD1. V shed 3 bases, J shed 0 bases, and the junction held 9 bases outside the gene matches. The CDR3 covers 17 residues. The germline gives CDR1 ENHRY, CDR2 SYGVKD. For the CDR3, the DNA is TGTGCCATCAGTGAATCCGGGACAGGGCCCCACTCCTACGAGCAGTACTTC. Translation gives CAISESGTGPHSYEQYF.

This clonotype was counted a few times. The chain joins TRBV18 to TRBJ2-3, with D possibly being TRBD1 (6 bases). This CDR3 spans 15 amino acids. V lost 6 bases and J lost 5, with 18 bases in between. In germline, CDR1 is KGHSH, CDR2 LQKENI. The CDR3 region has the DNA TGTGCCAGCTCCAAGGGGCCTCAGGGACAAGATACGCAGTATTTT. Translating it yields CASSKGPQGQDTQYF.

This clonotype was counted at least ten times. The genes are TRBV7-2 and TRBJ2-7, with D possibly being TRBD2 (5 bases). CDR1 is SGHTA, CDR2 FQGNSA, per germline. V lost 3 bases, J lost 0 bases, and 9 bases lay in between. The CDR3 has 14 amino acids. DNA for the CDR3: TGTGCCAGCAGCTTCACGGGGTCCTCCTACGAGCAGTACTTC. This codes for CASSFTGSSYEQYF.

This chain connects TRBV3-1 to TRBJ2-7; TRBD1 matches 11 bases. V lost 3 bases to trimming and J lost 6 bases; unmatched junction nucleotides: 22. Germline CDR1 and CDR2: LGHDT and YNNKEL (reference sequence). The CDR3 sequence is 20 residues long. CDR3 sequence reads: CASSQMGGQGDREGRIEQYF. DNA for the CDR3: TGTGCCAGCAGCCAGATGGGGGGACAGGGGGACCGGGAGGGCCGGATCGAGCAGTACTTC.

For this clonotype: At one of its ends the junction is not consistent with the germline gene, which may arise from a read error. The V gene is TRBV7-9, the J gene TRBJ2-7; 10 positions match TRBD1. Germline values: CDR1 SEHNR, CDR2 FQNEAQ (reference sequence). There are 15 residues in the CDR3. The CDR3 region has the DNA TGTGCCAGCAGCCCGCGGGACAGGGGTACCTACGAGCGGTACTTC. It encodes CASSPRDRGTYERYF.

This clonotype was counted at least ten times. The DNA for the CDR3 is TGTGCCAGCAGTGAAAGGGGCGGGGGGACCACAGATACGCAGTATTTT. Translation gives CASSERGGGTTDTQYF. J is TRBJ2-3 and V is TRBV2; 8 bases are shared with TRBD2. This CDR3 has 16 amino acids. Germline lookup yields CDR1 SNHLY and CDR2 FYNNEI. With V trimmed by 2 bases and J by 2 bases, 6 bases remained unmatched.

This clonotype was seen many times. The gene calls are TRBV12-3 or TRBV12-4 and TRBJ2-1; perhaps TRBD1 as D (5 bases). V lost 3 bases to trimming and J lost 4 bases, with 10 bases between them. The CDR3 is 14 residues long. The CDR3 loop reads CASSFPDRYNEQFF. CDR3 in DNA: TGTGCCAGCAGTTTCCCCGACAGATACAATGAGCAGTTCTTC.

This clonotype came up many times. Compared with germline, one end of the junction differs, possibly owing to a read error. The chain couples TRBV3-1 to TRBJ2-3; 10 bases line up with TRBD2. This CDR3 contains 18 residues. CDR1 and CDR2 (germline): LGHDT, YNNKEL (reference sequence). The DNA of the CDR3 is TGTGCCAGCGGCCAAGATGGAAGCGGGAGGGCCCGCACAGATACGCAGTATTTT. Residues: CASGQDGSGRARTDTQYF.

This clonotype has at least ten counts. The chain is built from TRBV5-5 and TRBJ2-4; D ambiguous. The germline gives CDR1 SGHKS, CDR2 YYEKEE (reference sequence). V was clipped by 4 bases and J by 8 bases, with 16 bases between them. The CDR3 contains 14 residues. The CDR3 protein is CASSAELRVYIQYF. Here the CDR3 DNA reads TGTGCCAGCAGCGCAGAACTTAGGGTGTACATTCAGTACTTC.

This clonotype has ten or more counts. CDR3 bases: TGTGCCTGGAGTGTACTAGCGGGAGGGCCCTACGAGCAGTACTTC. Translating gives CAWSVLAGGPYEQYF. The V and J genes are TRBV30 and TRBJ2-7; TRBD2 matches at 13 bases. Unmatched junction bases numbered 1, after V lost 0 bases and J lost 2 bases. Germline CDR1 is GTSNPN and CDR2 is SVGIG (reference sequence). The CDR3 loop spans 15 amino acids.

This clonotype was counted ten times or more. The chain recombines TRBV18 with TRBJ2-7; no reliable D call. V lost 3 bases, J lost 3 bases, and 15 bases lay in between. Germline lookup yields CDR1 KGHSH and CDR2 LQKENI. This CDR3 region has 15 residues. CDR3 DNA sequence: TGTGCCAGCTCACCGAGAGGCCCCCAACTCTACGAGCAGTACTTC. Amino acid sequence: CASSPRGPQLYEQYF.

The sample holds many counts of this clonotype. The gene calls are TRBV2 and TRBJ2-1, with 7 bases lining up with TRBD1. This CDR3 comprises 15 residues. Trimming took 3 bases from V and 2 from J; bases not matched to a gene: 4. Germline-derived CDR1 and CDR2 are SNHLY and FYNNEI. CDR3 amino acids: CASSDGQGAYNEQFF. CDR3 nucleotides: TGTGCCAGCAGTGATGGGCAGGGGGCCTACAATGAGCAGTTCTTC.

There are many counts of this clonotype. The rearrangement joins TRBV30 to TRBJ2-5, with no clear D. From germline, CDR1 is GTSNPN and CDR2 SVGIG (reference sequence). Trimming took off 4 bases at V and 7 bases at J, with 16 bases between the two ends. The CDR3 spans 13 residues. This CDR3 reads CAWNSVRRRTQYF. The CDR3 nucleotides are TGTGCCTGGAACAGCGTCCGAAGAAGGACCCAGTACTTC.

This chain uses TRBV6-1 with TRBJ2-5; D is possibly TRBD2 (7 bases). Per the germline V gene, CDR1 is MNHNS and CDR2 is SASEGT. Deletions cut 10 bases from V and 5 bases from J, with 23 bases between. The CDR3 is made up of 15 amino acids. The CDR3, as DNA: TGTGCCACCACCCGCACCCGGGGGGCCTTGGAGACCCAGTACTTC. This sequence encodes CATTRTRGALETQYF.

With respect to this clonotype: An end of the junction differs from the germline gene, which may be a read error. The V gene is TRBV25-1, the J gene TRBJ2-5, with D possibly matching TRBD2 (5 bases). The CDR3 totals 13 residues. Germline V CDR1 and CDR2: MGHDK, SYGVNS. The CDR3 sequence: CASSPTRRETRYF. CDR3 nucleotides: TGTGCCAGCAGTCCCACTAGGAGAGAGACCCGGTACTTC.

Many counts were recorded for this clonotype. The J gene is TRBJ2-2, the V gene TRBV30; TRBD1 might be the D (5 bases). V lost 2 bases and J lost 2, with 6 bases in between. Germline V lookup: CDR1 GTSNPN, CDR2 SVGIG (reference sequence). CDR3 length equals 13 residues. CDR3 residues: CAWSQGNTGELFF. DNA for the CDR3: TGTGCCTGGAGTCAGGGAAACACCGGGGAGCTGTTTTTT.

The chain couples TRBV12-3 or TRBV12-4 to TRBJ2-2; tentative D call: TRBD1 (6 bases). The CDR3 sequence is 15 residues long. V lost 3 bases, J lost 4 bases, and 12 bases lay in between. CDR3 bases: TGTGCCAGCAGTTTCCGACAGGTCAGCACCGGGGAGCTGTTTTTT. Its protein is CASSFRQVSTGELFF.

This clonotype was picked up many times. V and J are TRBV28 and TRBJ1-5; D is ambiguous. Between the trimmed V and J ends, which lost 5 bases and 5 bases, there was a span of 19 bases. Germline-derived CDR1 and CDR2 are MDHEN and SYDVKM. CDR3 size: 16 residues. CDR3 bases: TGTGCCAGCAGTATTACCAAGACTACGGGCCATCAGCCCCAGCATTTT. Amino acids: CASSITKTTGHQPQHF. The whole variable domain, filled in from reference TRBV28 and TRBJ1-5, reads DVKVTQSSRYLVKRTGEKVFLECVQDMDHENMFWYRQDPGLGLRLIYFSYDVKMKEKGDIPEGYSVSREKKERFSLILESASTNQTSMYLCASSITKTTGHQPQHFGDGTRLSIL.